This T cell receptor beta chain stems from a study of cytomegalovirus exposure and HLA in healthy donors. For the study at large: The roughly 120 million unique TCR beta sequences, from roughly 170 million T cells, were found by an earlier analysis. Study-level results: Analysis performed later found about 18,000 TCR beta sequences associated with HLA alleles at 0.05 false discovery rate. Across donors, presence/absence analyses took sequencing depth to be roughly uniform.

About this clone itself: Its antigen is unknown. At the DNA level, this CDR3 is encoded by other sequences in the same sample as well.

Use of 60 Vbeta and 13 Jbeta primers characterized the PCR. The table came from immunoSEQ multiplex PCR; TCRdb's copy has only in-frame clones and leaves some out. The data hold roughly 120,000 clones, with 70% to 80% observed a single time. Donors were ostensibly healthy at sampling, although undocumented immune exposures were probable. V dropped 1 base and J dropped 5 bases, with 5 bases sitting between them. The germline V gene has CDR1 SGHRS and CDR2 YFSETQ. The CDR3 has 12 residues. The chain is built from TRBV5-1 and TRBJ2-3; no definite D call. Sequencing was performed on PBMCs. This clonotype was obtained from a man between 50 and 59 years old in good health and CMV-seropositive. The CDR3 DNA is TGCGCCAGCAGCTTGCAGGAAGATACGCAGTATTTT. It translates to CASSLQEDTQYF.